The 23 T cell receptor beta chains below were found in one sample sequenced in a study of persistence of HIV-infected CD4 T cells (dated by TCRdb to 2020 to 2022). No cognate antigen is known for these TCRs. The treatment or condition tag for this specimen amounts to: suppressive antiretroviral therapy. A pool of overlapping 15-mer peptides from HIV-1 Gag, at 1 ug per peptide per mL, was used to stimulate the cells. Memory populations depleted of antigen-responding cells were obtained by sorting nonresponding CD40L-negative CD69-negative CD45RO-high memory CD4+ T cells. The immunoSEQ hsTCRB assay version 4 in survey mode was used to sequence TCRbeta repertoires from genomic DNA. TCRdb retrieved this table from immuneACCESS and kept in-frame rearrangements only. Not all clones are present; in checked studies, unresolved V genes account for under half, and no reason is known for the remainder. This sample lists approximately 40,000 clones; more than 75% were detected once. The ten top clones hold 14% of the sample.

The starting material was CD4+ T cells sorted from PBMCs after approximately 20-hour stimulation, obtained from a patient who received antiretroviral therapy. Sample cell subset or site, as interpreted from the label and publication: CD40L-CD69- CD45RO-high memory CD4 T cells not responding to Gag peptides. These receptors were obtained from an adult man with HIV who was CMV-seropositive.

The chain employs TRBV19 and TRBJ1-2; unclear D gene. V was pared by 2 bases and J by 8 bases, with 9 bases between. CDR3 length equals 12 residues. Germline-derived CDR1 and CDR2 are LNHDA and SQIVND (reference sequence). CDR3 sequence reads: CASSISSAGYTF. The CDR3 DNA sequence: TGTGCCAGTAGTATAAGCAGTGCGGGCTACACCTTC.

This chain connects TRBV19 to TRBJ1-2; 9 positions match TRBD1. This CDR3 has 13 amino acids. Trimming took 6 bases from V and 6 from J; bases not matched to a gene: 5. Per germline, CDR1 LNHDA and CDR2 SQIVND (reference sequence). The CDR3 region is CASRRDRVDGYTF. In DNA form, the CDR3 reads TGTGCCAGTAGACGGGACAGGGTCGATGGCTACACCTTC.

V gene TRBV6-5 combines with J gene TRBJ1-6, with a possible D match to TRBD1 (5 bases). The CDR3 contains 14 residues. Trimming removed 6 bases from V and 6 bases from J, with 12 bases in between. CDR1 is MNHEY and CDR2 is SVGAGI in the germline V gene. The CDR3 here is CASRDNGGNSPLHF. CDR3 nucleotides: TGTGCCAGCAGGGACAATGGGGGTAATTCACCCCTCCACTTT.

The chain joins TRBV4-1 to TRBJ2-5; D not certain. The CDR3 extends over 13 amino acids. The V end was cut by 1 base, the J end by 5 bases, with 8 bases between. Germline V lookup: CDR1 MGHRA, CDR2 YSYEKL. The CDR3 loop is CASSQGSVETQYF. CDR3 sequence (DNA): TGCGCCAGCAGCCAAGGCTCGGTGGAGACCCAGTACTTC.

The chain employs TRBV30 and TRBJ1-2, with 10 bases matching TRBD1. Germline trimming cut 0 bases from V and 6 bases from J; bases unmatched to any gene: 4. The CDR3 runs to 14 residues. The V gene's germline CDR1 is GTSNPN and CDR2 SVGIG (reference sequence). The CDR3 region is CAWSVRQGAHGYTF. CDR3 bases: TGTGCCTGGAGTGTAAGACAGGGGGCTCATGGCTACACCTTC.

The rearrangement uses TRBV6-5 and TRBJ1-2; tentative D call: TRBD1 (6 bases). The CDR3 runs to 13 residues. V gave up 7 bases and J gave up 2 bases, with 11 bases separating them. The germline CDR1 and CDR2 sequences are MNHEY and SVGAGI. The CDR3 DNA sequence: TGTGCCAGCACAGGACAGCTGAACTATGGCTACACCTTC. Residues: CASTGQLNYGYTF.

The rearrangement joins TRBV4-1 to TRBJ2-1; possible D gene TRBD2, 6 bases. Trimming removed 0 bases from V and 6 bases from J, with 12 bases in between. The CDR3 contains 15 residues. Per germline, CDR1 MGHRA and CDR2 YSYEKL. CDR3 sequence reads: CASSQDLGGTNEQFF. As DNA, the CDR3 is TGCGCCAGCAGCCAAGATTTGGGGGGAACCAATGAGCAGTTCTTC.

V is TRBV19 and J is TRBJ1-5; D gene unclear. This CDR3 spans 14 amino acids. Trimming removed 3 bases from V and 9 bases from J, with 15 bases in between. Germline lookup yields CDR1 LNHDA and CDR2 SQIVND (reference sequence). Written as DNA, the CDR3 is TGTGCCAGTAGTATTGGAGACGGAAAGCGGCCCCAGCATTTT. This sequence encodes CASSIGDGKRPQHF.

This chain links TRBV4-1 with TRBJ1-5; TRBD1 agrees at 7 bases. Losses at the gene ends were 6 bases for V and 2 bases for J; bases not matched to a gene: 7. CDR3 length: 15 amino acids. Germline V gene data show CDR1 as MGHRA and CDR2 as YSYEKL. DNA for the CDR3: TGCGCCAGCAGTGGACAGGTGAGGGGCAATCAGCCCCAGCATTTT. The encoded protein is CASSGQVRGNQPQHF.

This chain uses TRBV9 with TRBJ2-7; TRBD2 matches 9 bases. The CDR3 length is 15 residues. Germline CDR1 is SGDLS and CDR2 is YYNGEE. With V trimmed by 0 bases and J by 4 bases, 5 bases remained unmatched. CDR3 nucleotide sequence: TGTGCCAGCAGCGTAGCGGCGGGAGGGCCGTACGAGCAGTACTTC. This sequence encodes CASSVAAGGPYEQYF.

The chain couples TRBV29-1 to TRBJ2-3; TRBD2 matches 11 bases. The ends lost 7 bases at V and 0 bases at J; junction bases unmatched: 9. Germline V lookup: CDR1 SQVTM, CDR2 ANQGSEA. The CDR3 has 16 residues. DNA of the CDR3: TGCAGCGGATTAACTAGCGGGGGACTCAGCACAGATACGCAGTATTTT. Its protein product is CSGLTSGGLSTDTQYF.

This chain connects TRBV27 to TRBJ1-5, with a possible D match to TRBD1 (5 bases). V lost 5 bases, J lost 9 bases, and 17 bases lay in between. Germline values: CDR1 MNHEY, CDR2 SMNVEV (reference sequence). CDR3 length: 14 residues. The CDR3 region is CASSLAQLGVPQHF. The CDR3 region has the DNA TGTGCCAGCAGTCTTGCTCAACTAGGGGTGCCCCAGCATTTT.

The chain combines TRBV14 with TRBJ2-2, with TRBD2 matching over 9 bases. Germline V gives CDR1 SGHDN, CDR2 FVKESK. The junction had 9 bases not matched to a gene; V was cut back by 3 bases and J by 1 base. The length of the CDR3 is 18 residues. CDR3 sequence reads: CASSHKLAGLVNTGELFF. Written as DNA, the CDR3 is TGTGCCAGCAGCCACAAGCTAGCGGGGCTTGTGAACACCGGGGAGCTGTTTTTT. Supplemented by reference TRBV14 and TRBJ2-2, the full variable domain reads EAGVTQFPSHSVIEKGQTVTLRCDPISGHDNLYWYRRVMGKEIKFLLHFVKESKQDESGMPNNRFLAERTGGTYSTLKVQPAELEDSGVYFCASSHKLAGLVNTGELFFGEGSRLTVL.

This chain links TRBV3-1 (or the pseudogene TRBV3-2) with TRBJ1-1; 7 bases fit TRBD1. The trim removed 0 bases at V and 7 bases at J, leaving 14 bases unmatched. The CDR3 extends over 17 amino acids. CDR1 and CDR2 from the germline V gene are LGHDT and YNNKEL (reference sequence). CDR3 sequence reads: CASSQDRGRDFLGEAFF. CDR3 bases: TGTGCCAGCAGCCAAGATAGGGGGCGCGATTTTCTAGGTGAAGCTTTCTTT.

V and J are TRBV24-1 and TRBJ2-5, with 10 bases that match TRBD2. Germline V gene data show CDR1 as KGHDR and CDR2 as SFDVKD. With V trimmed by 3 bases and J by 5 bases, 8 bases remained unmatched. The CDR3 extends over 16 amino acids. CDR3 DNA sequence: TGTGCCACCAGTGATCGAGAGAGCGGGGGGGAGGAGACCCAGTACTTC. As protein: CATSDRESGGEETQYF.

The chain's CDR3 is CAISESGFPYNSPLHF. The CDR3 DNA reads as TGTGCCATCAGTGAGTCAGGGTTTCCCTATAATTCACCCCTCCACTTT. V gene TRBV10-3 combines with J gene TRBJ1-6, with D unclear. Germline V gives CDR1 ENHRY, CDR2 SYGVKD. The CDR3 totals 16 residues. Trimming cost V 0 bases and J 2 bases, with 8 bases left between them.

The CDR3 DNA is TGTGCCAGCAGCTCCCCGGACGGCAGATCCCTCCACTTT. It codes for CASSSPDGRSLHF. V gene TRBV7-2 combines with J gene TRBJ1-6; D is unclear. V dropped 4 bases and J dropped 14 bases, with 15 bases sitting between them. This CDR3 is 13 amino acids long. Germline V gene data show CDR1 as SGHTA and CDR2 as FQGNSA.

The gene calls are TRBV7-9 and TRBJ2-1; 10 nucleotides line up with TRBD1. The germline gives CDR1 SEHNR, CDR2 FQNEAQ (reference sequence). With 5 bases clipped from V and 10 bases from J, the junction kept 11 bases outside the gene matches. The CDR3 length is 15 residues. The CDR3 is CASSHPGQGLAEQFF. CDR3 nucleotide sequence: TGTGCCAGCAGCCATCCGGGACAGGGGCTGGCCGAGCAGTTCTTC.

The chain links TRBV7-3 to TRBJ1-1; D is undetermined. V was shortened by 0 bases and J by 0 bases, with 11 bases between the two germline ends. The CDR3 is 16 residues long. The germline V gene has CDR1 SGHTA and CDR2 FQGTGA. CDR3 sequence: CASSLTGGLLNTEAFF. For the CDR3, the DNA is TGTGCCAGCAGCTTAACGGGCGGTCTCTTGAACACTGAAGCTTTCTTT.

J is TRBJ1-2 and V is TRBV30; no clear D gene. The germline V and J ends were trimmed by 0 bases and 8 bases, with 16 bases remaining between them. Germline CDR1 is GTSNPN and CDR2 is SVGIG (reference sequence). The CDR3 loop spans 14 amino acids. The CDR3 bases are TGTGCCTGGAGTGTAAATCTGGGTCTTAGGGGCTACACCTTC. This codes for CAWSVNLGLRGYTF.

J is TRBJ1-1 and V is TRBV5-1, with D unresolved. V lost 2 bases, J lost 1 base, and 3 bases lay in between. This CDR3 has 12 residues. Germline lookup yields CDR1 SGHRS and CDR2 YFSETQ. The CDR3, as DNA: TGCGCCAGCAGCTTTAAGAACACTGAAGCTTTCTTT. Amino acid sequence: CASSFKNTEAFF.

V usage is TRBV4-1 and J usage is TRBJ2-5, with 12 bases that match TRBD2. CDR1 and CDR2 (germline): MGHRA, YSYEKL. The J segment lost 5 bases and the V segment lost 0 bases, leaving 7 bases of the junction unmatched. This CDR3 is 17 amino acids long. CDR3: CASSQDPSGGVMETQYF. The CDR3 DNA follows: TGCGCCAGCAGCCAAGATCCTAGCGGGGGGGTAATGGAGACCCAGTACTTC.

V and J are TRBV29-1 and TRBJ2-2, with TRBD2 matching over 9 bases. V lost 7 bases, J lost 1 base, and 4 bases stayed unmatched. CDR1 SQVTM and CDR2 ANQGSEA come from the germline V gene. The CDR3 is 14 residues long. The CDR3: CSAKTSGNTGELFF. The CDR3 coding sequence is TGCAGCGCTAAGACTAGCGGGAACACCGGGGAGCTGTTTTTT.